Described below is a single T cell receptor (beta chain) sequence and its context. Its cognate antigen is unknown. The data belong to a study of T cell repertoires in cytomegalovirus infection. Study summary: Shared public TCR beta signatures pointed to both CMV infection and a matching HLA type. Study results and limitations: Dominating the ex vivo response were HLA-C-restricted CMV-specific TCR beta clonotypes.

Deletions cut 0 bases from V and 7 bases from J, with 14 bases between. Germline V gene data show CDR1 as SGHDT and CDR2 as YYEEEE. The CDR3 is made up of 15 amino acids. TCRdb fed the reads into MiXCR, producing one record per CDR3 protein. The sample includes some 600,000 distinct CDR3 sequences, approximately 24% seen only once; the top ten take 7% to 9%. The specimen was CD8+ T cells from PBMCs. This receptor was taken from a human donor in good health (CMV status not recorded). Some clones in this sample may be carry-over from other donors' samples. The J gene is TRBJ2-1, the V gene TRBV5-6; possible D gene TRBD1, 5 bases. In DNA form, the CDR3 reads TGTGCCAGCAGCTTGGTGTGGCAGGGTAATAATGAGCAGTTCTTC. Its translation is CASSLVWQGNNEQFF.